The sequence of this TCR beta chain was determined in a study of shared clonotypes between healthy human individuals. On the study more broadly: With ages of 18 to 49, the donors were a couple of women and a few men. Three CD4 naive, three CD4 memory, two CD8 naive and one CD8 memory plate were used per donor.

Germline CDR1 and CDR2: SGHTA and FQGNSA. V lost 2 bases and J lost 6, with 13 bases in between. This CDR3 contains 15 residues. Sequencing used immunoSEQ multiplex PCR; TCRdb keeps in-frame clones, though not all of them. The sample holds just over 2,000,000 clones, approximately 95% seen once. The specimen sequenced was naive CD4+ T cells sorted from blood. Subset noted: CD45RA+ positively selected. This sequence was found in a young man in good health. V is TRBV7-2 and J is TRBJ2-2, with D tentatively TRBD2 (5 bases). In nucleotides, the CDR3 is TGTGCCAGCAGCTTAAATTCCGGGGTGGCCGGGGAGCTGTTTTTT. Amino acids: CASSLNSGVAGELFF.